The 21 T cell receptor beta chains reported below all come from one sample, sequenced in a study of response to subunit inactivated influenza vaccine. TCRdb called the RT-PCR reads again in MiXCR, with one record for every CDR3 protein. The table records more than 500,000 distinct CDR3 sequences, 11% of them present only once. The sample also formed part of further work on T cells expressing NK-cell markers. Per that study: A 5'RACE template switching approach incorporating UMIs was used to make TCR beta cDNA.

Specimen: PBMCs from blood, collected on the day of vaccination. The receptors derive from a man over 45 who received an inactivated influenza vaccine.

This chain uses TRBV4-3 with TRBJ2-3; 9 bases are shared with TRBD2. The length of the CDR3 is 19 residues. The germline gives CDR1 LGHNA, CDR2 YSLEER. V trimming: 0 bases; J trimming: 3 bases; junction bases outside the gene matches: 13. In DNA, the CDR3 is TGCGCCAGCAGCCAAGATAAGGTAGCGGGGGTTACAGCAACAGATACGCAGTATTTT. It encodes CASSQDKVAGVTATDTQYF.

The chain couples TRBV20-1 to TRBJ2-7, with TRBD2 matching over 8 bases. The germline gives CDR1 DFQATT, CDR2 SNEGSKA (reference sequence). The CDR3 totals 14 residues. V shed 1 base and J 2 bases; nucleotides not matched to a gene: 4. CDR3 residues: CSARGVSGAYEQYF. In nucleotides, the CDR3 is TGCAGTGCTAGAGGGGTTAGCGGGGCCTACGAGCAGTACTTC.

The sample holds a few counts of this clonotype. This chain joins TRBV24-1 and TRBJ2-3; 8 nucleotides agree with TRBD2. Trimming cost V 8 bases and J 9 bases; bases outside gene matches: 9. The CDR3 contains 13 residues. The germline V gene encodes CDR1 KGHDR and CDR2 SFDVKD. In DNA form, the CDR3 reads TGTGCCACCAAGGCGGGAGGTGATGTAACGCAGTATTTT. It translates to CATKAGGDVTQYF.

This clonotype was observed a handful of times. The chain links TRBV29-1 to TRBJ2-2; possibly TRBD1 for D (6 bases). This CDR3 contains 17 residues. Per germline, CDR1 SQVTM and CDR2 ANQGSEA. The germline V and J ends were trimmed by 6 bases and 5 bases, with 25 bases remaining between them. CDR3 sequence: CSVQERWARGRTGELFF. DNA for the CDR3: TGCAGCGTCCAGGAGCGTTGGGCCAGGGGCCGAACCGGGGAGCTGTTTTTT.

This clonotype was seen only a few times. J is TRBJ1-1 and V is TRBV3-1; TRBD1 agrees at 9 bases. The CDR3 length is 14 residues. V was pared by 4 bases and J by 0 bases, with 0 bases of the junction left unmatched. Germline-derived CDR1 and CDR2 are LGHDT and YNNKEL (reference sequence). As DNA, the CDR3 is TGTGCCAGCAGCCGGACAGGGGTGAACACTGAAGCTTTCTTT. Protein: CASSRTGVNTEAFF.

The chain joins TRBV10-3 to TRBJ2-2; TRBD1 is a possible D gene (5 bases). CDR1 is ENHRY and CDR2 is SYGVKD in the germline V gene. The CDR3 is 14 residues long. V dropped 6 bases and J dropped 7 bases, with 15 bases sitting between them. The CDR3 spells CAISNTQGNGELFF. CDR3 DNA: TGTGCCATCAGCAACACCCAGGGTAACGGGGAGCTGTTTTTT.

The gene calls are TRBV12-3 or TRBV12-4 and TRBJ1-1; D is possibly TRBD1 (5 bases). V was cut by 3 bases and J by 1 base, with 9 bases left in between. This CDR3 contains 14 residues. CDR3 sequence (DNA): TGTGCCAGCAGTTTCGGCAGGGCGAACACTGAAGCTTTCTTT. Translated, it gives CASSFGRANTEAFF.

This clonotype was found a few times. This chain uses TRBV29-1 with TRBJ2-3; no definite D call. Trimming removed 4 bases from V and 5 bases from J, with 13 bases in between. This CDR3 has 13 amino acids. The germline CDR1 and CDR2 sequences are SQVTM and ANQGSEA. CDR3 loop: CSVAALQRDTQYF. CDR3 bases: TGCAGCGTTGCGGCACTACAACGAGATACGCAGTATTTT.

This clonotype was found a few times. This sequence joins TRBV10-3 and TRBJ1-6, with a possible D match to TRBD1 (6 bases). The CDR3 spans 15 residues. V shed 0 bases and J shed 7 bases, with 10 bases lying between them. Germline-derived CDR1 and CDR2 are ENHRY and SYGVKD. The CDR3 is CAISESDSPNSPLHF. CDR3 nucleotide sequence: TGTGCCATCAGTGAGTCGGACAGTCCAAATTCACCCCTCCACTTT.

This clonotype was found a few times. The chain employs TRBV29-1 and TRBJ1-1, with a possible D match to TRBD1 (5 bases). Germline V gene lookup returns CDR1 SQVTM and CDR2 ANQGSEA. The CDR3 has 14 residues. Trimming shortened V by 8 bases and J by 0 bases, and 16 bases separated the two germline ends. CDR3 bases: TGCAGCACCCGGCCGGGACTCATGAACACTGAAGCTTTCTTT. Its protein product is CSTRPGLMNTEAFF.

This clonotype was picked up many times. The V gene is TRBV7-9, the J gene TRBJ2-2; unclear D gene. Trimming removed 10 bases from V and 4 bases from J, with 10 bases in between. The length of the CDR3 is 12 residues. Germline V gene lookup returns CDR1 SEHNR and CDR2 FQNEAQ (reference sequence). The CDR3 loop is CATVRVTGELFF. CDR3 sequence (DNA): TGTGCCACAGTTCGGGTCACCGGGGAGCTGTTTTTT.

The chain employs TRBV20-1 and TRBJ1-2; D is perhaps TRBD1 (6 bases). The V end lost 3 bases, the J end lost 4 bases, and 12 bases lay between the germline ends. Looked up from germline, CDR1 is DFQATT and CDR2 is SNEGSKA (reference sequence). The CDR3 has 13 amino acids. The CDR3 spells CSASDRPIYGYTF. The CDR3 bases are TGCAGTGCTAGTGACAGGCCGATCTATGGCTACACCTTC.

The rearrangement uses TRBV7-9 and TRBJ2-1, with D maybe TRBD1 (5 bases). The germline V and J ends were trimmed by 5 bases and 8 bases, with 13 bases remaining between them. Germline loops: CDR1 SEHNR, CDR2 FQNEAQ (reference sequence). The CDR3 has 13 amino acids. The DNA for the CDR3 is TGTGCCAGCAGCCAGGGTCCTGTCCATGAGCAGTTCTTC. Protein: CASSQGPVHEQFF.

This clonotype was found many times. The rearrangement uses TRBV28 and TRBJ2-1; 7 bases align to TRBD2. The junction had 18 bases not matched to a gene; V was cut back by 3 bases and J by 10 bases. The germline gives CDR1 MDHEN, CDR2 SYDVKM. The CDR3 has 17 amino acids. The CDR3 reads CASSFISPMGGLGEQFF. The CDR3 bases are TGTGCCAGCAGTTTCATTTCCCCGATGGGGGGGTTAGGGGAGCAGTTCTTC.

The table lists this clonotype with many counts. This chain uses TRBV3-1 with TRBJ2-5; 7 positions agree with TRBD2. V trimming: 3 bases; J trimming: 3 bases; junction bases outside the gene matches: 1. Germline V gene data show CDR1 as LGHDT and CDR2 as YNNKEL (reference sequence). This CDR3 is built from 13 residues. CDR3 in DNA: TGTGCCAGCAGCCAGCTAGCGGAAGAGACCCAGTACTTC. It codes for CASSQLAEETQYF.

This chain's CDR3 is CASSTGVGGGELFF. As DNA, the CDR3 is TGTGCCAGCAGTACGGGTGTGGGGGGCGGGGAGCTGTTTTTT. V usage is TRBV12-3 or TRBV12-4 and J usage is TRBJ2-2; tentative D call: TRBD2 (6 bases). Deletions cut 5 bases from V and 7 bases from J, with 14 bases between. CDR3 length equals 14 residues.

In its sample, this clonotype was seen a few times. CDR3 DNA sequence: TGCGCCAGCAGAAACACAGATACGCAGTATTTT. Protein: CASRNTDTQYF. V and J are TRBV5-1 and TRBJ2-3; the D is unclear. Between the trimmed V and J ends, which lost 5 bases and 2 bases, there was a span of 3 bases. Germline V CDR1 and CDR2: SGHRS, YFSETQ. The CDR3 consists of 11 residues.

V usage is TRBV20-1 and J usage is TRBJ2-5; unclear D gene. V gave up 8 bases and J gave up 1 base, with 5 bases separating them. This CDR3 is 10 amino acids long. Germline V gives CDR1 DFQATT, CDR2 SNEGSKA (reference sequence). The CDR3 region is CSWVQETQYF. The CDR3 coding sequence is TGCAGTTGGGTCCAAGAGACCCAGTACTTC.

The table lists this clonotype with many counts. The chain couples TRBV11-2 to TRBJ2-2, with 8 bases fitting TRBD1. The length of the CDR3 is 17 residues. The germline gives CDR1 SGHAT, CDR2 FQNNGV. J lost 4 bases, V lost 3 bases, and 10 bases had no gene match. CDR3: CASSLRQGAYLTGELFF. CDR3 DNA sequence: TGTGCCAGCAGCTTGAGGCAGGGGGCTTATCTCACCGGGGAGCTGTTTTTT.

The chain recombines TRBV4-2 with TRBJ2-7, with D perhaps matching TRBD1 (5 bases). Germline V gene lookup returns CDR1 LGHNA and CDR2 YNFKEQ. The CDR3 runs 15 residues. V lost 1 base to trimming and J lost 3 bases, with 13 bases between them. The CDR3 bases are TGTGCCAGCAGCCAAGTCAGGGATACTATCTACGAGCAGTACTTC. Its translation: CASSQVRDTIYEQYF.

The rearrangement uses TRBV9 and TRBJ2-3; the match to TRBD2 covers 8 bases. There are 16 residues in the CDR3. J gave up 0 bases and V 0 bases, and 3 bases lay outside the gene matches. Germline loops: CDR1 SGDLS, CDR2 YYNGEE. The CDR3 sequence is CASSVDSGTSTDTQYF. In nucleotides, the CDR3 is TGTGCCAGCAGCGTAGATAGCGGGACTAGCACAGATACGCAGTATTTT.